What follows describes a single T cell receptor beta chain. What it recognizes is unknown. The sample comes from a study of cytomegalovirus exposure and HLA in healthy donors. Regarding the study as a whole: At a 0.05 false discovery rate, a later analysis found 16,951 TCR beta sequences to be associated with HLA alleles.

V lost 2 bases, J lost 0 bases, and 5 bases lay in between. The CDR3 is made up of 15 amino acids. CDR1 is LGHNA, CDR2 YNFKEQ, per germline. PCR amplification relied on 60 Vbeta primers (plus 13 Jbeta primers). The assay was immunoSEQ multiplex PCR, and TCRdb's table has in-frame clones only and misses some. The repertoire holds 150,000 to 180,000 clones, with nearly 80% as singletons. This clonotype was obtained from a man in his thirties or forties in good health and CMV-seropositive. The sequenced sample was PBMCs. The rearrangement uses TRBV4-2 and TRBJ2-6; D not certain. The CDR3 protein is CASSQQSSGANVLTF. The CDR3 coding sequence is TGTGCCAGCAGCCAACAATCCTCTGGGGCCAACGTCCTGACTTTC.